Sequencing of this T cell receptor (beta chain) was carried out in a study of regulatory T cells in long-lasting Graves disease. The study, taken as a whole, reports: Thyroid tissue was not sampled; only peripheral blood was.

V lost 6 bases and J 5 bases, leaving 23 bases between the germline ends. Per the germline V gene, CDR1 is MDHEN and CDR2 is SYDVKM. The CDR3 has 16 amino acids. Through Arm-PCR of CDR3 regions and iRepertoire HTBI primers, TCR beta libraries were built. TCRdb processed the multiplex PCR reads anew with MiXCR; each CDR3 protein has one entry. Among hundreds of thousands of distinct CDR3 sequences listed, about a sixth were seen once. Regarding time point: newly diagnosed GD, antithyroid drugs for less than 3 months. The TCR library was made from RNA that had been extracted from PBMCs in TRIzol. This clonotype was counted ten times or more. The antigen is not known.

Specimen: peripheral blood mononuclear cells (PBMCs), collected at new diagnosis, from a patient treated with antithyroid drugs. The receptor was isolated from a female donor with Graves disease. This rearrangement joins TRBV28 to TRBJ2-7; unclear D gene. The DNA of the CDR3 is TGTGCCAGCAGCTCCTTGGCGGAAGGCGCCCAGAACGAGCAGTACTTC. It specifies CASSSLAEGAQNEQYF.